This T cell receptor beta chain was profiled in a study of blood T cell repertoires in COVID-19. Trimming took 2 bases from V and 2 from J; bases not matched to a gene: 3. CDR3 length: 15 amino acids. Germline V gene data show CDR1 as LNHDA and CDR2 as SQIVND (reference sequence). Original data processing: Researchers report that nucleated cell counts were estimated from reference gene primer amplification. Libraries were prepared by immunoSEQ multiplex PCR; TCRdb keeps only in-frame clonotypes and omits some of them. V, J and clone size are taken as reported in that table, and D and trimming were inferred from the DNA itself. The top ten clones hold about 6% of a sample with about 300,000 clones, about 87% of them seen once. Seattle researchers signed up patients amid active infection and tracked them longitudinally.

The chain carries TRBV19 and TRBJ2-1; 7 nucleotides agree with TRBD2. The sample was peripheral blood. This clonotype originated in a woman between 50 and 59 years old with COVID-19, enrolled during active disease. The CDR3 bases are TGTGCCAGTAGTATACAGCTAGCGGCCTACAATGAGCAGTTCTTC. Translated: CASSIQLAAYNEQFF.